This T cell receptor beta chain was sequenced during a study of T cells after yellow fever vaccination. About the study: Fractions of low cell number were prepared using SMART-Seq v4 Ultra Low Input.

TCRdb re-called the 5' RACE reads through MiXCR, storing one row per CDR3 protein. The sample consists of about 45,000 distinct CDR3 sequences, roughly 6.4% of them appearing once. Germline V lookup: CDR1 MDHEN, CDR2 SYDVKM. The CDR3 totals 14 residues. V gave up 7 bases and J gave up 4 bases, with 13 bases separating them. This clonotype was seen many times. The TCR originated in a man aged 25 to 45 who received the YFV17D yellow fever vaccine. The sequences come from CD8+ T cells not binding an NS4B(214-222) dextramer, sorted from PBMCs, collected 45 days after the yellow fever booster vaccination. This chain connects TRBV28 to TRBJ2-2; D possibly corresponds to TRBD2 (5 bases). CDR3 protein: CASTLIGGTGELFF. The CDR3 region has the DNA TGTGCCAGCACCTTAATAGGAGGCACCGGGGAGCTGTTTTTT.